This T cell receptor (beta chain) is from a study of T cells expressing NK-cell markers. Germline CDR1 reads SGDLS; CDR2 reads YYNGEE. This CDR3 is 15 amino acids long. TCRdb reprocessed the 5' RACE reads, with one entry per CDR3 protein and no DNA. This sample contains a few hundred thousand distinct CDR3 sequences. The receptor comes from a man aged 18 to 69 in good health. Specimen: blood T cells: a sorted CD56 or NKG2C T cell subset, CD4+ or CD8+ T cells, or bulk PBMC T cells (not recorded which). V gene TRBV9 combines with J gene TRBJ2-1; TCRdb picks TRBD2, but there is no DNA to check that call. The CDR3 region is CASSLTSGILNEQFF.